This is a list of T cell receptor beta chains from one sample in a study of cytomegalovirus exposure and HLA in healthy donors. Measured with immunoSEQ multiplex PCR; TCRdb has only the in-frame clones, and not every one. The sample shows roughly 250,000 clones, 84% of them seen only once. The source material was PBMCs. The receptors derive from a woman aged 40 to 50 in good health and CMV-seropositive. The CDR3 runs from the conserved cysteine through the conserved F or W. A D gene is named only where the DNA matches it firmly. Some rows have no size entry. The others give once, few or many, or a class for an expanded clone.

d_call,j_call,v_call,clone_size,cdr3_nt,cdr3_aa
.,TRBJ2-2,TRBV7-2,.,TGTGCCAGCATCCGGACAGCCGCGAACACCGGGGAGCTGTTTTTT,CASIRTAANTGELFF
TRBD2,TRBJ2-5,TRBV15,.,TGTGCCACCAGCAGAAGACTAGCGGATCAAGAGACCCAGTACTTC,CATSRRLADQETQYF
.,TRBJ2-7,TRBV4-3,once,TGCGCCAGCAGCCAAGACCCGGGAGTTCCTTGGGAGCAGTACTTC,CASSQDPGVPWEQYF
.,TRBJ1-3,TRBV28,.,TGTGCCAGCAGTTTACCGGGGAATGGAAACACCATATATTTT,CASSLPGNGNTIYF
.,TRBJ1-2,TRBV21-1,.,TGTGCCAGCAACAAAGACACGCCGTACTATGGCTACACCTTC,CASNKDTPYYGYTF
.,TRBJ2-2,TRBV7-3,once,TGTGCCAGCAGCTTAGGGGCGGCCGGGGAGCTGTTTTTT,CASSLGAAGELFF
.,TRBJ2-2,TRBV28,once,TGTGCCAGCAGTTCCCAAGACAGAGGTACCGGGGAGCTGTTTTTT,CASSSQDRGTGELFF
TRBD1,TRBJ2-7,TRBV5-1,.,TGCGCCAGCAGCTTCCTACTTGGACAGGGGAGCCACGAGCAGTACTTC,CASSFLLGQGSHEQYF
.,TRBJ2-1,TRBV2,once,TGTGCCAGCAGTGAATTACTAGTGGGCAATGAGCAGTTCTTC,CASSELLVGNEQFF
TRBD2,TRBJ2-1,TRBV9,.,TGTGCCAGCAGCGTCCTAGCGGGAGTGCTGACCTACAATGAGCAGTTCTTC,CASSVLAGVLTYNEQFF
TRBD2,TRBJ2-1,TRBV6-1,.,TGTGCCAGCAGTAGCGGGAGGACCCACAATGAGCAGTTCTTC,CASSSGRTHNEQFF
TRBD1,TRBJ2-2,TRBV11-3,.,TGTGCCAGCAGCTTAGAGGACAGGGGGCACGGGGAGCTGTTTTTT,CASSLEDRGHGELFF
.,TRBJ2-2,TRBV5-1,.,TGCGCCAGCTACATGGGAGGACCCCTCGGGGAGCTGTTTTTT,CASYMGGPLGELFF
TRBD1,TRBJ2-7,TRBV11-3,.,TGTGCCAGCAGCACTAGACAGGGGGCCTACGAGCAGTACTTC,CASSTRQGAYEQYF
TRBD1,TRBJ2-7,TRBV29-1,.,TGCAGCGTTTCGACAGGGGGTAAAAACGAGCAGTACTTC,CSVSTGGKNEQYF
TRBD2,TRBJ2-3,TRBV7-9,.,TGTGCCAGCAGCTTTAGCGGGAGTACAGATACGCAGTATTTT,CASSFSGSTDTQYF
.,TRBJ2-7,TRBV28,.,TGTGCCAGCAGTCTTAGGGGTCTGAGCTCCTACGAGCAGTACTTC,CASSLRGLSSYEQYF
.,TRBJ2-1,TRBV2,.,TGTGCCAGCAGGGGGGGTGGGAGCTCCTACAATGAGCAGTTCTTC,CASRGGGSSYNEQFF
.,TRBJ2-5,TRBV5-1,.,TGCGCCAGCAGCTTGGATGGGGGGGAGACCCAGTACTTC,CASSLDGGETQYF
.,TRBJ1-1,TRBV2,.,TGTGCCAGCAGTGCCACCGGGAACGTGAACACTGAAGCTTTCTTT,CASSATGNVNTEAFF
.,TRBJ2-5,TRBV9,.,TGTGCCAGCAGCGTCGGACAGAAAGAGACCCAGTACTTC,CASSVGQKETQYF
TRBD1,TRBJ1-1,TRBV9,once,TGTGCCAGCAGCGAGGACAGGGGAACTGAAGCTTTCTTT,CASSEDRGTEAFF
.,TRBJ2-5,TRBV29-1,.,TGCAGCGTTAGGGTCCGGGAAATCCAAGAGACCCAGTACTTC,CSVRVREIQETQYF
.,TRBJ2-5,TRBV15,.,TGTGCCACCAGCAGAGATGGTGGAGGTCAAGAGACCCAGTACTTC,CATSRDGGGQETQYF
.,TRBJ2-4,TRBV13,few,TGTGCCAGCAGCCTCCGAGGACTAGCCAAAAACATTCAGTACTTC,CASSLRGLAKNIQYF